One and the same sample provided the 22 T cell receptor beta chains below, sequenced in a study of cytomegalovirus exposure and HLA in healthy donors. Both 60 Vbeta primers and 13 Jbeta primers went into the PCR. TCRdb's table, derived via immunoSEQ multiplex PCR, lists solely in-frame clones and lacks some. The top ten hold around 3% of the sample, which has 120,000 to 150,000 clones, over 60% seen once. Sequenced material: PBMCs. These receptors were obtained from a man in his forties in good health and CMV-seropositive.

The chain combines TRBV7-9 with TRBJ2-7; tentatively, D is TRBD1 (6 bases). With 5 bases removed from V and 6 bases from J, the gap between germline ends came to 17 bases. The CDR3 sequence is 14 residues long. CDR1 is SEHNR, CDR2 FQNEAQ, per germline (reference sequence). In DNA form, the CDR3 reads TGTGCCAGCAGCCCAGTCGACAGGAGTCCCGAGCAGTACTTC. Protein sequence: CASSPVDRSPEQYF.

This rearrangement joins TRBV28 to TRBJ1-2; possibly TRBD1 for D (5 bases). Germline CDR1 reads MDHEN; CDR2 reads SYDVKM. V gave up 5 bases and J gave up 4 bases, with 11 bases separating them. The CDR3 is 13 residues long. The CDR3 is CASSGDRAYGYTF. The CDR3 DNA reads as TGTGCCAGCAGTGGAGACAGAGCCTATGGCTACACCTTC.

This clone appeared once. The gene calls are TRBV7-2 and TRBJ2-5; tentatively, D is TRBD2 (7 bases). The CDR3 has 15 residues. V lost 0 bases, J lost 5 bases, and 13 bases lay in between. CDR1 and CDR2 from the germline V gene are SGHTA and FQGNSA. This chain's CDR3 is CASSLARGRAETQYF. The CDR3 coding sequence is TGTGCCAGCAGCTTAGCGAGGGGGAGGGCGGAGACCCAGTACTTC.

V gene TRBV6-5 combines with J gene TRBJ1-2; D gene unclear. Trimming took off 7 bases at V and 2 bases at J, with 14 bases between the two ends. The CDR3 has 14 residues. Germline CDR1 MNHEY, CDR2 SVGAGI. This CDR3 reads CASNKQGGNYGYTF. The CDR3 DNA reads TGTGCCAGCAACAAACAAGGAGGAAACTATGGCTACACCTTC.

V gene TRBV7-8 combines with J gene TRBJ1-3; D possibly corresponds to TRBD1 (6 bases). Germline V gene data show CDR1 as SGHVS and CDR2 as FQNEAQ. The V end lost 5 bases, the J end lost 3 bases, and 11 bases lay between the germline ends. The CDR3 extends over 14 amino acids. CDR3: CASSPGVGGNTIYF. CDR3 DNA sequence: TGTGCCAGCAGCCCAGGGGTTGGTGGAAACACCATATATTTT.

The V call is TRBV30, the J call TRBJ1-1; D gene ambiguous. Germline-derived CDR1 and CDR2 are GTSNPN and SVGIG (reference sequence). With 0 bases removed from V and 11 bases from J, the gap between germline ends came to 10 bases. This CDR3 spans 11 amino acids. The CDR3 region is CAWSVQFRAFF. Written as DNA, the CDR3 is TGTGCCTGGAGTGTACAGTTTAGGGCTTTCTTT.

The CDR3 loop is CASSQGAGSNQPQHF. CDR3 DNA sequence: TGCGCCAGCAGCCAAGGGGCAGGAAGCAATCAGCCCCAGCATTTT. The rearrangement uses TRBV4-1 and TRBJ1-5; no definite D call. The V end was cut by 1 base, the J end by 1 base, with 8 bases between. The CDR3 runs 15 residues. Germline CDR1 MGHRA, CDR2 YSYEKL.

The chain is built from TRBV5-1 and TRBJ1-2; TRBD1 aligns across 9 bases. The germline CDR1 and CDR2 sequences are SGHRS and YFSETQ. This CDR3 comprises 19 residues. After removal of 2 bases from V and 2 bases from J, the junction contained 16 bases not matched to a gene. CDR3 nucleotide sequence: TGCGCCAGCAGCTTTGCGCCTACAGGGGGCCCTCCGAAAAACTATGGCTACACCTTC. Translating gives CASSFAPTGGPPKNYGYTF.

This clone is medium-sized by share. This sequence joins TRBV7-9 and TRBJ2-7; 8 nucleotides align to TRBD2. The CDR3 runs 14 residues. Germline CDR1 is SEHNR and CDR2 is FQNEAQ (reference sequence). Trimming cost V 0 bases and J 3 bases; bases outside gene matches: 1. CDR3 amino acids: CASSLAGTSYEQYF. The DNA of the CDR3 is TGTGCCAGCAGCTTAGCTGGGACTAGCTACGAGCAGTACTTC.

This chain uses TRBV7-3 with TRBJ2-5, with 12 bases lining up with TRBD1. The CDR3 contains 16 residues. Per germline, CDR1 SGHTA and CDR2 FQGTGA. With 5 bases clipped from V and 2 bases from J, the junction kept 6 bases outside the gene matches. CDR3 sequence reads: CASSLQGQGAQETQYF. CDR3 sequence (DNA): TGTGCCAGCAGCCTACAGGGACAGGGGGCTCAAGAGACCCAGTACTTC.

Concerning this clone itself: The same CDR3 is also encoded by other DNA sequences in this sample. The rearrangement joins TRBV7-8 to TRBJ1-5, with 7 bases that match TRBD1. Germline V gene lookup returns CDR1 SGHVS and CDR2 FQNEAQ. V lost 5 bases and J lost 6; bases outside the gene matches: 7. The CDR3 runs to 14 residues. CDR3: CASSLDRVGQPQHF. CDR3 in DNA: TGTGCCAGCAGCCTAGACAGGGTCGGTCAGCCCCAGCATTTT.

The rearrangement joins TRBV27 to TRBJ2-1, with 7 bases lining up with TRBD2. V lost 6 bases, J lost 6 bases, and 8 bases stayed unmatched. There are 14 residues in the CDR3. The germline V gene encodes CDR1 MNHEY and CDR2 SMNVEV (reference sequence). This chain's CDR3 is CASSVFREGNEQFF. CDR3 sequence (DNA): TGTGCCAGCAGCGTCTTCAGGGAGGGCAATGAGCAGTTCTTC.

The gene calls are TRBV7-9 and TRBJ2-1, with 11 bases that match TRBD2. Germline loops: CDR1 SEHNR, CDR2 FQNEAQ (reference sequence). J gave up 2 bases and V 0 bases, and 9 bases lay outside the gene matches. This CDR3 region has 19 residues. The CDR3 here is CASSLADGTSGRTYNEQFF. Here the CDR3 DNA reads TGTGCCAGCAGCTTAGCAGACGGGACTAGCGGAAGAACCTACAATGAGCAGTTCTTC.

The chain employs TRBV5-4 and TRBJ1-1; D unresolved. Germline CDR1 is SGHNT and CDR2 is YYREEE (reference sequence). Trimming stripped 4 bases from V and 7 bases from J, with 20 bases between. CDR3 length: 15 amino acids. This CDR3 is CASSPLDEGVNEAFF. The CDR3 region has the DNA TGTGCCAGCAGCCCCCTTGATGAGGGCGTAAATGAAGCTTTCTTT.

This clone was seen only once. The chain employs TRBV27 and TRBJ2-7, with D possibly matching TRBD1 (5 bases). The CDR3 has 14 residues. Germline CDR1 MNHEY, CDR2 SMNVEV (reference sequence). V lost 5 bases, J lost 3 bases, and 14 bases lay in between. The CDR3 is CASSLLGTGYEQYF. The DNA of the CDR3 is TGTGCCAGCAGTCTGCTAGGTACAGGCTACGAGCAGTACTTC.

CDR3 DNA: TGTGCCAGCAGTGAAGACAACTCTGGGGCCAACGTCCTGACTTTC. Residues: CASSEDNSGANVLTF. The chain recombines TRBV6-1 with TRBJ2-6; the D is unclear. V dropped 1 base and J dropped 0 bases, with 4 bases sitting between them. The germline V gene has CDR1 MNHNS and CDR2 SASEGT. This CDR3 comprises 15 residues.

On this clone: At one boundary the junction diverges from the germline segment, which might be a read error. V and J are TRBV7-9 and TRBJ2-7; 10 bases are a match to TRBD2. Looked up from germline, CDR1 is SEHNR and CDR2 is FQNEAQ (reference sequence). This CDR3 spans 15 amino acids. Here the CDR3 DNA reads TGTTCCAGCAGCTTTAGGACTAGCGGAGCCGGGGAGCAGTACTTC. Protein product: CSSSFRTSGAGEQYF.

The chain employs TRBV4-1 and TRBJ2-7; D is perhaps TRBD1 (5 bases). This CDR3 comprises 16 residues. CDR1 and CDR2 from the germline V gene are MGHRA and YSYEKL. V was cut by 4 bases and J by 3 bases, with 19 bases left in between. The CDR3 loop is CASSPRTPIIDYEQYF. The CDR3 nucleotides are TGCGCCAGCAGCCCTCGGACACCCATCATAGACTACGAGCAGTACTTC.

The chain couples TRBV2 to TRBJ2-5; 8 nucleotides agree with TRBD2. CDR3 length: 15 residues. Germline CDR1 SNHLY, CDR2 FYNNEI. The V segment lost 4 bases and the J segment 5 bases; nucleotides outside the gene matches: 9. As DNA, the CDR3 is TGTGCCAGCAGTGTTGGCGGGACTAGGAGGGAGACCCAGTACTTC. Its translation is CASSVGGTRRETQYF.

This clone was seen more than once but under ten times. The rearrangement uses TRBV19 and TRBJ2-7; maybe TRBD1 (6 bases). The CDR3 totals 14 residues. Trimming removed 8 bases at V and 0 bases at J, with 14 bases between. Germline-derived CDR1 and CDR2 are LNHDA and SQIVND (reference sequence). CDR3 DNA sequence: TGTGCCAGTTCGCCCCCGGGACACTCCTACGAGCAGTACTTC. This gives the protein CASSPPGHSYEQYF.

The chain couples TRBV5-5 to TRBJ2-3; TRBD1 might be the D (5 bases). Germline-derived CDR1 and CDR2 are SGHKS and YYEKEE (reference sequence). V lost 0 bases and J lost 2, with 13 bases in between. The CDR3 extends over 16 amino acids. As DNA, the CDR3 is TGTGCCAGCAGCTTGGTTTGGGGCCCAATCACAGATACGCAGTATTTT. Protein product: CASSLVWGPITDTQYF.

This clone appeared once. The gene calls are TRBV28 and TRBJ1-2; the match to TRBD1 covers 9 bases. Germline CDR1 and CDR2: MDHEN and SYDVKM. With V trimmed by 6 bases and J by 2 bases, 7 bases remained unmatched. The CDR3 is made up of 15 amino acids. CDR3 residues: CASSPSGTGNYGYTF. Written as DNA, the CDR3 is TGTGCCAGCAGCCCCTCCGGGACAGGGAACTATGGCTACACCTTC.